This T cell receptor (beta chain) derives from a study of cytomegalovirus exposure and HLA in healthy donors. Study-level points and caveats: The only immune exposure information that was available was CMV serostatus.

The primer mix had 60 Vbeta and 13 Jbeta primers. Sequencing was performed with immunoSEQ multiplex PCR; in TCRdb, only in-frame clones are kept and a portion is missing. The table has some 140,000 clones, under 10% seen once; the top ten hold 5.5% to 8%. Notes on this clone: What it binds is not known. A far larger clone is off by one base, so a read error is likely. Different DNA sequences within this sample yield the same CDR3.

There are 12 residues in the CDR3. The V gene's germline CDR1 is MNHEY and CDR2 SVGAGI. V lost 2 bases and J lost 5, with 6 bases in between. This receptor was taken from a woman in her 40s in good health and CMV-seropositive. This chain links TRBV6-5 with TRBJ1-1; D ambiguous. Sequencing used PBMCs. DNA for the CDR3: TGTGCCAGCAGTTACGGCGGGACTGAAGCTTTCTTT. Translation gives CASSYGGTEAFF.